This TCR beta chain was identified in a study of patients and donors after allogeneic stem cell transplantation. V was trimmed by 5 bases and J by 14 bases, leaving 15 bases between them. Germline CDR1 and CDR2: MDHEN and SYDVKM. The CDR3 spans 12 residues. By frequency in the sample, this clonotype is medium-sized. TCRdb itself ran the RT-PCR reads through MiXCR, one entry per CDR3 protein. This sample has 2,500 to 3,500 distinct CDR3 sequences; 4.5% to 5.5% occur once, and the top ten carry roughly 16%. This chain uses TRBV28 with TRBJ1-4; TRBD1 might be the D (5 bases). Sequencing used blood, either unsorted or a sorted T cell fraction (not recorded which). This sequence originates from a human donor who was either an allogeneic HSCT recipient or a stem cell or donor lymphocyte infusion donor (not recorded which). It is not recorded whose cells these are; they may come from a transplant donor. DNA of the CDR3: TGTGCCAGCAGTAGCGAGCCAAAGGGGCTGTTTTTT. Its protein product is CASSSEPKGLFF.